This T cell receptor beta chain was obtained from a study of blood T cell repertoires in COVID-19 (dated by TCRdb to the early 2020s). For context, the study as a whole: Collaborator samples came from the United States, Italy and Spain and covered acute and convalescent phases of COVID-19. The material from the prospective study consisted of cDNA or gDNA derived from T cells, B-cell-depleted T cells, or PBMCs. The dataset comprised deeply sampled blood TCRbeta repertoires from subjects exposed to, actively infected with, or recovered from COVID-19. The repertoires were made available in a free public database intended to serve as a resource for research on the immune response to SARS-CoV-2. The samples were drawn from the first 160 participants of the ongoing ImmuneRACE study and from 950 to 1,500 subjects provided by 6 global collaborators. The sample metadata nearly always contained a de-identified subject ID, COVID-19 status, age in years and sex. Where HLA class I and class II types were available, the types were taken from metadata supplied by the sample provider, not from assay-based typing. On the study overall, not on this receptor specifically: The amount of clinical and demographic metadata varied by source and participant and was provided uncurated.

CDR3 length: 15 amino acids, cysteine to phenylalanine. Solely the CDR3 DNA is kept, with 45 bases framed from the first base. V is clipped by 3 bases and J by 9 bases, and the sequence between their germline boundaries is 18 bases long. CDR1 is given as SEHNR and CDR2 as FQNEAQ, both from the germline V gene (reference sequence). Whole blood was collected in K2EDTA tubes by collaborating institutions according to the institutions' own protocols. For TCRbeta analysis, collaborators shipped samples as frozen whole blood, isolated PBMCs, or DNA extracted from either of those sample types. TCRbeta CDR3 regions were amplified from genomic DNA using the immunoSEQ Assay, a bias-controlled multiplex PCR. Per the authors' processing: Within the assay, amplification of reference gene primers was used to estimate how many nucleated cells each sample contained. Sequence reads were collapsed and filtered to measure the absolute abundance of every unique TCRbeta CDR3 rearrangement. For each sample, productive Simpson clonality was calculated as the square root of Simpson's diversity index across productive rearrangements. This immuneACCESS table, as held by TCRdb, lists in-frame sequences with V and J called but not all clones. Of the missing ones, under half trace to an unresolved V gene in checked studies; the others have no known cause. V and J calls and clone size come straight from that table; D and trimming were deduced from the DNA. This sample comprises roughly 200,000 clones, around three quarters of them detected only once. The ten largest make up less than 7% of the sample.

This clone appeared a few times. Its antigen target is currently unknown. Base qualities were left out, and no much larger clone turns up one base away. The sequenced sample consisted of peripheral blood. The sequence was collected from a woman in her 70s with acute or convalescent COVID-19. Recombination connected TRBV7-9 to TRBJ2-1, with the D gene not clear enough to name. The bases read TGTGCCAGCAGCTTTCTTCCTAGAGGTTTGGTTGAGCAGTTCTTC. Protein translation: CASSFLPRGLVEQFF.